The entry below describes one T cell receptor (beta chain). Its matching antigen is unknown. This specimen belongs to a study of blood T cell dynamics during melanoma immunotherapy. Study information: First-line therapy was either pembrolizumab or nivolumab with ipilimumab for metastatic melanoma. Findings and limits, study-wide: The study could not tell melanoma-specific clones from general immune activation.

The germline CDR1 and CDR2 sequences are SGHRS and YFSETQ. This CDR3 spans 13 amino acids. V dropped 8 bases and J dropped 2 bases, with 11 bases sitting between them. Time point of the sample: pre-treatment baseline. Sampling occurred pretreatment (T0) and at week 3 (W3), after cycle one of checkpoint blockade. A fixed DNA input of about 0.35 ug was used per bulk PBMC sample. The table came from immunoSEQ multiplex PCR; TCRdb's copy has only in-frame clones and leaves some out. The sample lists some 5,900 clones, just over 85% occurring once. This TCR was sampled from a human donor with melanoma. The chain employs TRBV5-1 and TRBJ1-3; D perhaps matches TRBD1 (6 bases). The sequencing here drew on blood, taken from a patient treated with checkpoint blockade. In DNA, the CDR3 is TGCGCCAGGCCGGGGACAACTGGAAACACCATATATTTT. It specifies CARPGTTGNTIYF.